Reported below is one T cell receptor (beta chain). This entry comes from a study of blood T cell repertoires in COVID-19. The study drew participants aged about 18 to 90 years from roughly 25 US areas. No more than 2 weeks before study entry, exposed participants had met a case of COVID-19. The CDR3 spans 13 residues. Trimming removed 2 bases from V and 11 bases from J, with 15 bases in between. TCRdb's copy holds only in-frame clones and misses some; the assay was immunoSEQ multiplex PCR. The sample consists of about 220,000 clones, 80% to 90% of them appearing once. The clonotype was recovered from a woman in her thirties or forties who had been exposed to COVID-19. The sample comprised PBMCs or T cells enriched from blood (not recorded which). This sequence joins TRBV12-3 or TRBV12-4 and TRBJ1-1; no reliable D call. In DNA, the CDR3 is TGTGCCAGCAGTTTATTTGGAGCTGAAAGGGCTTTCTTT. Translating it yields CASSLFGAERAFF.